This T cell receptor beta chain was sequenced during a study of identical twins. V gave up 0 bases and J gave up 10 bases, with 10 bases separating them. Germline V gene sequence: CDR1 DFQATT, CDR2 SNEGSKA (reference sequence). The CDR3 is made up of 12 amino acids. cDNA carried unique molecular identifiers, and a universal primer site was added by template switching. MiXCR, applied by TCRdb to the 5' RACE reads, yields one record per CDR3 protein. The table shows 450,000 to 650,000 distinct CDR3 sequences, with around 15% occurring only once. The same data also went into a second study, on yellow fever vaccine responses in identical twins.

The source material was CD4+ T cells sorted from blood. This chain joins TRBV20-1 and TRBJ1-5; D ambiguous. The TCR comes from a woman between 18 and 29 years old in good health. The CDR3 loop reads CSARDGGKPQHF. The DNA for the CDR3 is TGCAGTGCTAGAGACGGCGGAAAACCCCAGCATTTT.